Listed here are 25 T cell receptor beta chains from one sample, sequenced in a study of multiple sclerosis patients with progressive multifocal leukoencephalopathy. The time point denotes: time of PML onset. Assay: immunoSEQ multiplex PCR; the TCRdb copy retains only in-frame clones and omits some. The data show about 32,000 clones, with 80% to 90% seen just once and 5.7% held by the top ten. Material: PBMCs, obtained from a patient treated with natalizumab. These receptors were collected from a middle-aged woman with progressive multifocal leukoencephalopathy.

This sequence joins TRBV29-1 and TRBJ2-7, with TRBD2 matching 7 bases. The CDR3 covers 15 residues. The V gene end was trimmed by 5 bases and the J gene end by 5 bases; junction bases not matched to a gene: 15. The germline V gene has CDR1 SQVTM and CDR2 ANQGSEA. The CDR3 is CSVSLIGGGPHEQYF. CDR3 DNA: TGCAGCGTTAGCCTAATCGGGGGAGGGCCCCACGAGCAGTACTTC.

The CDR3 DNA reads TGTGCCAGCAGCTTAGAGACAGGAGAAGCTTTCTTT. Encoded protein: CASSLETGEAFF. J is TRBJ1-1 and V is TRBV11-3, with D possibly TRBD1 on 6 matching bases. CDR1 is SGHNT, CDR2 YENEEA, per germline. The CDR3 totals 12 residues. Trimming shortened V by 0 bases and J by 8 bases, and 7 bases separated the two germline ends.

The chain combines TRBV10-3 with TRBJ2-7, with 12 bases fitting TRBD1. CDR3 length equals 16 residues. Germline V CDR1 and CDR2: ENHRY, SYGVKD. After removal of 3 bases from V and 0 bases from J, the junction contained 3 bases not matched to a gene. In DNA form, the CDR3 reads TGTGCCATCAGTGACCCGGGACAGGGGGCCTCCTACGAGCAGTACTTC. Translating it yields CAISDPGQGASYEQYF.

The chain combines TRBV19 with TRBJ2-3; 9 bases are shared with TRBD2. The germline V gene has CDR1 LNHDA and CDR2 SQIVND (reference sequence). V lost 0 bases to trimming and J lost 0 bases; unmatched junction nucleotides: 7. This CDR3 spans 18 amino acids. The CDR3 protein is CASSIDLAGTPSTDTQYF. Written as DNA, the CDR3 is TGTGCCAGTAGTATAGATCTAGCGGGGACTCCTAGCACAGATACGCAGTATTTT.

The chain uses TRBV6-5 and TRBJ2-7, with D possibly being TRBD1 (5 bases). Germline V gene lookup returns CDR1 MNHEY and CDR2 SVGAGI. The CDR3 runs to 15 residues. Trimming took off 6 bases at V and 3 bases at J, with 18 bases between the two ends. This CDR3 reads CASRGFVRGDYEQYF. Here the CDR3 DNA reads TGTGCCAGCAGGGGGTTCGTTAGGGGTGACTACGAGCAGTACTTC.

This chain uses TRBV10-3 with TRBJ1-4, with D perhaps matching TRBD1 (5 bases). This CDR3 is built from 14 residues. The V end lost 10 bases, the J end lost 8 bases, and 20 bases lay between the germline ends. Per the germline V gene, CDR1 is ENHRY and CDR2 is SYGVKD. The CDR3 region is CASKGTPRGEKLFF. CDR3 bases: TGTGCCAGCAAGGGGACCCCAAGGGGCGAAAAACTGTTTTTT.

The CDR3, as DNA: TGTGCCAGCAGCTTTACTAGCGGGGGGCCTGGCGAGCAGTACTTC. Its translation: CASSFTSGGPGEQYF. The rearrangement joins TRBV7-2 to TRBJ2-7, with 12 bases aligning to TRBD2. V lost 3 bases, J lost 6 bases, and 6 bases stayed unmatched. The germline gives CDR1 SGHTA, CDR2 FQGNSA. The CDR3 is made up of 15 amino acids.

The chain employs TRBV19 and TRBJ2-2; TRBD1 might be the D (6 bases). Trimming removed 1 base from V and 6 bases from J, with 9 bases in between. Germline V gene data show CDR1 as LNHDA and CDR2 as SQIVND (reference sequence). The CDR3 runs to 14 residues. CDR3 loop: CASSIGNRAGELFF. The CDR3 DNA reads as TGTGCCAGTAGTATAGGAAACAGGGCCGGGGAGCTGTTTTTT.

The count of this clone is one. The chain combines TRBV10-1 with TRBJ2-7, with D unclear. Trimming pared 0 bases from V and 9 bases from J, leaving 9 bases between. The CDR3 has 12 amino acids. Looked up from germline, CDR1 is WNHNN and CDR2 is SYGVQD (reference sequence). The CDR3 DNA follows: TGCGCCAGCAGTGAGTCGGGTCACCCGCAGTACTTC. This gives the protein CASSESGHPQYF.

This chain joins TRBV7-9 and TRBJ2-2; D not resolved. Per germline, CDR1 SEHNR and CDR2 FQNEAQ (reference sequence). The CDR3 consists of 13 residues. V was clipped by 1 base and J by 5 bases, with 5 bases between them. The CDR3 loop reads CASSLGHTGELFF. The DNA for the CDR3 is TGTGCCAGCAGCTTAGGACATACCGGGGAGCTGTTTTTT.

The CDR3 DNA reads as TGTGCCAGTTCGGCGACAGAGATGAACACTGAAGCTTTCTTT. Its translation: CASSATEMNTEAFF. The chain is built from TRBV6-1 and TRBJ1-1, with D tentatively TRBD1 (5 bases). Germline CDR1 MNHNS, CDR2 SASEGT. V was pared by 9 bases and J by 0 bases, with 14 bases between. This CDR3 spans 14 amino acids.

The rearrangement uses TRBV5-1 and TRBJ2-5, with D tentatively TRBD1 (5 bases). The J call may be faulty, since TRBJ2-7 better matches the DNA end. The CDR3 runs to 15 residues. The germline V gene has CDR1 SGHRS and CDR2 YFSETQ. The CDR3 is CASSLEGQGSYEQYF. CDR3 sequence (DNA): TGCGCCAGCAGCTTGGAGGGGCAAGGTTCCTACGAGCAGTACTTC.

The chain joins TRBV2 to TRBJ1-5; D unclear. V was shortened by 4 bases and J by 3 bases, with 7 bases between the two germline ends. Germline-derived CDR1 and CDR2 are SNHLY and FYNNEI. The CDR3 spans 13 residues. The CDR3 spells CASSGSVNQPQHF. In DNA, the CDR3 is TGTGCCAGCAGTGGAAGCGTCAATCAGCCCCAGCATTTT.

CDR3 coding DNA: TGTGCCAGCAGCAGAAAGGAAGGAGGGGCCAACGTCCTGACTTTC. This gives the protein CASSRKEGGANVLTF. The V call is TRBV5-4, the J call TRBJ2-6; D gene uncertain. V lost 4 bases to trimming and J lost 4 bases, with 12 bases between them. Germline CDR1 SGHNT, CDR2 YYREEE (reference sequence). CDR3 length: 15 amino acids.

V and J are TRBV6-1 and TRBJ2-7; D not resolved. The CDR3 has 13 amino acids. V lost 0 bases, J lost 5 bases, and 8 bases lay in between. CDR1 and CDR2 (germline): MNHNS, SASEGT. The CDR3 loop reads CASSEAIWDEQYF. CDR3 DNA: TGTGCCAGCAGTGAAGCGATCTGGGACGAGCAGTACTTC.

The V call is TRBV11-2, the J call TRBJ2-5, with 11 nucleotides matching TRBD2. V lost 5 bases, J lost 2 bases, and 4 bases stayed unmatched. Germline loops: CDR1 SGHAT, CDR2 FQNNGV. This CDR3 region has 15 residues. CDR3 sequence (DNA): TGTGCCAGCAGCCTCGGGACTAGCGGACAAGAGACCCAGTACTTC. Translated: CASSLGTSGQETQYF.

CDR3 sequence (DNA): TGCGCCAGCAGCTTGGGTGGGAACGATCAGCCCCAGCATTTT. Its translation: CASSLGGNDQPQHF. The chain links TRBV5-1 to TRBJ1-5, with D unclear. Germline CDR1 SGHRS, CDR2 YFSETQ. The length of the CDR3 is 14 residues. The V end was cut by 0 bases, the J end by 5 bases, with 9 bases between.

The chain combines TRBV28 with TRBJ1-2; D gene unclear. From germline, CDR1 is MDHEN and CDR2 SYDVKM. This CDR3 has 17 amino acids. Trimming took off 3 bases at V and 1 base at J, with 18 bases between the two ends. CDR3 sequence reads: CASSLLTLGRRNYGYTF. Here the CDR3 DNA reads TGTGCCAGCAGTTTGTTAACTCTGGGCAGGCGTAACTATGGCTACACCTTC.

The chain joins TRBV7-2 to TRBJ2-3; D is unresolved. Germline loops: CDR1 SGHTA, CDR2 FQGNSA. The CDR3 spans 13 residues. The V end was cut by 2 bases, the J end by 0 bases, with 3 bases between. In DNA, the CDR3 is TGTGCCAGCAGCTTACTCAGCACAGATACGCAGTATTTT. Translation gives CASSLLSTDTQYF. Variable domain in full (rest from reference TRBV7-2 and TRBJ2-3): GAGVSQSPSNKVTEKGKDVELRCDPISGHTALYWYRQSLGQGLEFLIYFQGNSAPDKSGLPSDRFSAERTGGSVSTLTIQRTQQEDSAVYLCASSLLSTDTQYFGPGTRLTVL.

The rearrangement uses TRBV6-5 and TRBJ2-2; D uncertain. Trimming shortened V by 7 bases and J by 6 bases, and 9 bases separated the two germline ends. CDR1 MNHEY and CDR2 SVGAGI come from the germline V gene. The CDR3 sequence is 12 residues long. The CDR3 DNA is TGTGCCAGCAACCGGAGTCCCGGGGAGCTGTTTTTT. This gives the protein CASNRSPGELFF.

The chain links TRBV15 to TRBJ2-3; D not certain. The V end lost 3 bases, the J end lost 2 bases, and 9 bases lay between the germline ends. CDR1 LNHNV and CDR2 YYDKDF come from the germline V gene (reference sequence). This CDR3 is 14 amino acids long. CDR3 DNA: TGTGCCACCAGCAGGTCGGGCTTCACAGATACGCAGTATTTT. Encoded protein: CATSRSGFTDTQYF. The full variable domain, its missing parts supplied by reference TRBV15 and TRBJ2-3, is DAMVIQNPRYQVTQFGKPVTLSCSQTLNHNVMYWYQQKSSQAPKLLFHYYDKDFNNEADTPDNFQSRRPNTSFCFLDIRSPGLGDTAMYLCATSRSGFTDTQYFGPGTRLTVL.

This clone was counted a few times. V gene TRBV7-2 combines with J gene TRBJ1-5; 10 positions match TRBD1. The V and J ends lost 1 base and 9 bases, in that order; junction bases with no gene match: 9. The germline V gene has CDR1 SGHTA and CDR2 FQGNSA. This CDR3 is built from 16 residues. CDR3 nucleotides: TGTGCCAGCAGCTTAGAAGGTGGGACAGGGGCGGCGCCCCAGCATTTT. It yields the protein CASSLEGGTGAAPQHF. The full variable domain, completed using reference TRBV7-2 and TRBJ1-5, is GAGVSQSPSNKVTEKGKDVELRCDPISGHTALYWYRQSLGQGLEFLIYFQGNSAPDKSGLPSDRFSAERTGGSVSTLTIQRTQQEDSAVYLCASSLEGGTGAAPQHFGDGTRLSIL.

The V call is TRBV28, the J call TRBJ1-4; weak D call: TRBD1 (5 bases). Germline values: CDR1 MDHEN, CDR2 SYDVKM. The V end lost 1 base, the J end lost 8 bases, and 14 bases lay between the germline ends. CDR3 size: 15 residues. The CDR3 DNA follows: TGTGCCAGCAGTTTATTGGATAGGCAGGGAGAAAAACTGTTTTTT. Translation gives CASSLLDRQGEKLFF.

The V call is TRBV5-4, the J call TRBJ1-3, with D unresolved. Per germline, CDR1 SGHNT and CDR2 YYREEE (reference sequence). V lost 4 bases and J lost 0, with 14 bases in between. The CDR3 loop spans 16 amino acids. The CDR3 region has the DNA TGTGCCAGCAGCGCTGGCAGCCATGGCTCTGGAAACACCATATATTTT. Residues: CASSAGSHGSGNTIYF. Looking up the rest from reference TRBV5-4 and TRBJ1-3 gives the full variable domain: ETGVTQSPTHLIKTRGQQVTLRCSSQSGHNTVSWYQQALGQGPQFIFQYYREEENGRGNFPPRFSGLQFPNYSSELNVNALELDDSALYLCASSAGSHGSGNTIYFGEGSWLTVV.

The chain carries TRBV5-1 and TRBJ1-2; TRBD1 matches 7 bases. Trimming took 0 bases from V and 4 from J; bases not matched to a gene: 6. The CDR3 totals 15 residues. Germline CDR1 is SGHRS and CDR2 is YFSETQ. The CDR3 spells CASSLVVGGGYGYTF. The CDR3 region has the DNA TGCGCCAGCAGCTTGGTTGTAGGGGGCGGCTATGGCTACACCTTC.